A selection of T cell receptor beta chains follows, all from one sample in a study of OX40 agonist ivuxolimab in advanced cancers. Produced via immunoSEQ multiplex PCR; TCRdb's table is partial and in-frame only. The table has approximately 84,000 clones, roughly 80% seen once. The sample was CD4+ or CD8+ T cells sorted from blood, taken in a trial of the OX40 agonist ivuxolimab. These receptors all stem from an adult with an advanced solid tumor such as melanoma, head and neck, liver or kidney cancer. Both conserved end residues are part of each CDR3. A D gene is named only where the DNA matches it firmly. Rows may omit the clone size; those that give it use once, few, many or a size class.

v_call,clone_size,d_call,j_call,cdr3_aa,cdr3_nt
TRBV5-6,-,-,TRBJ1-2,CASSSETKFGYGYTF,TGTGCCAGCAGCTCAGAAACCAAATTCGGCTATGGCTACACCTTC
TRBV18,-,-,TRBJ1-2,CASSPRDTGSLIGYGYTF,TGTGCCAGCTCACCCCGGGACACCGGATCCCTCATTGGCTATGGCTACACCTTC
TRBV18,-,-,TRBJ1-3,CASSPPVVLSGNTIYF,TGTGCCAGCTCACCACCGGTGGTCCTCTCTGGAAACACCATATATTTT
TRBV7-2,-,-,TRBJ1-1,CASSLGQLVGTEAFF,TGTGCCAGCAGCTTAGGGCAGCTGGTGGGCACTGAAGCTTTCTTT
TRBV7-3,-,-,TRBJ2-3,CASSPLPDGSDTQYF,TGTGCCAGCAGCCCACTGCCTGACGGCTCAGATACGCAGTATTTT
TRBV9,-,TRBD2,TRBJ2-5,CASSLTQGLAGGLRETQYF,TGTGCCAGCAGCTTAACCCAAGGACTAGCGGGGGGGCTGAGGGAGACCCAGTACTTC
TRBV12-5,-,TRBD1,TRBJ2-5,CASGLAKKDRESGETQYF,TGTGCTAGTGGTTTGGCAAAAAAGGACAGGGAATCTGGGGAGACCCAGTACTTC
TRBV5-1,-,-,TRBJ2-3,CASSFFEDTQYF,TGCGCCAGCAGCTTTTTTGAGGATACGCAGTATTTT
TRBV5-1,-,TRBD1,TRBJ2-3,CASGTGDTDTQYF,TGCGCCAGCGGGACAGGGGACACAGATACGCAGTATTTT
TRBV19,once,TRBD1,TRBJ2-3,CASSIGKRGLQDTQYF,TGTGCCAGTAGTATCGGAAAGAGGGGGCTCCAAGATACGCAGTATTTT
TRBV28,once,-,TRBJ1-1,CASSLPHRANTEAFF,TGTGCCAGCAGTTTACCCCACAGGGCGAACACTGAAGCTTTCTTT
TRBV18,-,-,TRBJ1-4,CASSLPPRGSTNEKLFF,TGTGCCAGCTCACTTCCCCCCCGGGGGTCAACTAATGAAAAACTGTTTTTT
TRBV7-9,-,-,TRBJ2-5,CASSLDRRETQYF,TGTGCCAGCAGCTTAGACAGAAGGGAGACCCAGTACTTC
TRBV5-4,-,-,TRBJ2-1,CASSLPSLRENEQFF,TGTGCCAGCAGCTTGCCCTCGTTGAGAGAAAATGAGCAGTTCTTC
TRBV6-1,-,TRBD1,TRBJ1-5,CASSEARDRVWGSKAQHF,TGTGCCAGCAGTGAAGCCCGGGACAGGGTGTGGGGGTCCAAGGCCCAGCATTTT
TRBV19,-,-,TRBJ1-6,CASSSAARGPSPLHF,TGTGCCAGTAGTTCCGCCGCCCGGGGACCTTCACCCCTCCACTTT
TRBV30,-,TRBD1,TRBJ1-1,CAWMAPGQVTEAFF,TGTGCCTGGATGGCACCGGGACAGGTTACTGAAGCTTTCTTT
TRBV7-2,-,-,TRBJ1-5,CASSLVGGVGQPQHF,TGTGCCAGCAGCTTAGTGGGAGGGGTGGGTCAGCCCCAGCATTTT
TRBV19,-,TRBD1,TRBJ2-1,CASSVGGGQGARNEQFF,TGTGCCAGTAGTGTAGGCGGAGGACAGGGGGCGCGCAATGAGCAGTTCTTC
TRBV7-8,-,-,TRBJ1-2,CASSFNRVYGYTF,TGTGCCAGCAGCTTTAATAGGGTCTATGGCTACACCTTC
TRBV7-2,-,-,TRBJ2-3,CASSLVGSSTTQYF,TGTGCCAGCAGCTTAGTTGGCTCCTCAACTACGCAGTATTTT
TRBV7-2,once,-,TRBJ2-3,CASSLGELDTQYF,TGTGCCAGCAGCTTGGGGGAATTAGATACGCAGTATTTT
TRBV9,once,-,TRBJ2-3,CASSVVGSDTQYF,TGTGCCAGCAGCGTAGTAGGGTCAGATACGCAGTATTTT
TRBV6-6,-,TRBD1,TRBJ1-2,CASSPGGRDGYTF,TGTGCCAGCAGCCCAGGGGGCAGGGATGGCTACACCTTC
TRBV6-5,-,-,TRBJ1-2,CASSYTGAHGYTF,TGTGCCAGCAGTTACACTGGGGCACATGGCTACACCTTC
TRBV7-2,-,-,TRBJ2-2,CASSLSRGTGELFF,TGTGCCAGCAGCCTTAGTCGGGGGACAGGGGAGCTGTTTTTT
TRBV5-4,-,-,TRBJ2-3,CASSPGPGADFTDTQYF,TGTGCCAGCAGCCCCGGCCCGGGGGCCGATTTCACAGATACGCAGTATTTT
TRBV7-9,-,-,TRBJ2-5,CASSFRQVLQGETQYF,TGTGCCAGCAGCTTTAGACAGGTCCTGCAAGGGGAGACCCAGTACTTC
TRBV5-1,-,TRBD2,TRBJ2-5,CASSFSGDQETQYF,TGCGCCAGCAGCTTCAGCGGGGACCAAGAGACCCAGTACTTC
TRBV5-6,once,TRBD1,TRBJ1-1,CASSAAGGTEAFF,TGTGCCAGCAGCGCGGCAGGGGGCACTGAAGCTTTCTTT
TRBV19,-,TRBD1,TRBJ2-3,CASSPGGSSTDTQYF,TGTGCCAGTAGTCCAGGGGGCTCTAGCACAGATACGCAGTATTTT
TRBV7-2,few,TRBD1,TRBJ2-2,CASSFLDRVETGELFF,TGTGCCAGCAGCTTCCTCGACAGGGTGGAGACCGGGGAGCTGTTTTTT
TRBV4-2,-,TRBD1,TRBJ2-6,CASSQTGTGSGANVLTF,TGTGCCAGCAGCCAAACCGGGACAGGGAGTGGGGCCAACGTCCTGACTTTC
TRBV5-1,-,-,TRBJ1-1,CASSLEAGSNGEAFF,TGCGCCAGCAGCTTGGAGGCAGGGAGTAACGGTGAAGCTTTCTTT
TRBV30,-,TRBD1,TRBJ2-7,CAWSKVSRDRGSSYEQYF,TGTGCCTGGAGTAAGGTATCCCGGGACAGGGGATCTAGCTACGAGCAGTACTTC
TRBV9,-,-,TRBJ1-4,CASSATATNEKLFF,TGTGCCAGCAGCGCGACGGCAACTAATGAAAAACTGTTTTTT
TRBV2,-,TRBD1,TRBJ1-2,CASSDEGQGFGYTF,TGTGCCAGCAGTGATGAAGGACAGGGATTTGGCTACACCTTC
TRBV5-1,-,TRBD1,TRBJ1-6,CASSKGTGGSSPLHF,TGCGCCAGCAGCAAGGGGACAGGGGGCAGTTCACCCCTCCACTTT
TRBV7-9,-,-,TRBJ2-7,CASSLGVGAVSYEQYF,TGTGCCAGCAGCTTGGGGGTCGGGGCAGTCTCCTACGAGCAGTACTTC
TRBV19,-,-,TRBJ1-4,CASSLNPPVDVDEKLFF,TGTGCCAGTAGTTTGAATCCCCCGGTAGACGTTGATGAAAAACTGTTTTTT